This TCR beta chain was obtained from a study of Ad26.COV2.S vaccination and SARS-CoV-2 variants. Looking at the study overall: The study gave Ad26.COV2.S intramuscularly, once or twice 56 days apart.

The treatment here: 19 received Ad26.COV2.S at low or high dose, single or two shots; about 5 received placebo; per-sample allocation not given. Material that was analyzed had been drawn on day 63 after the first vaccine or placebo injection. Study outcomes and limitations: Higher spike-specific TCR breadth was found in vaccine recipients than in placebo recipients.

The data were produced by immunoSEQ multiplex PCR, yet TCRdb's version contains in-frame clones alone and is incomplete. The table lists about 370,000 clones, 89% of them singletons, with around 2% in the top ten. Remarks on this clone: Its matching antigen is unknown.

The sequenced sample was peripheral blood, obtained in a trial of Ad26.COV2.S vaccine versus placebo. This clonotype was obtained from a person aged 18-65 years who received the Ad26.COV2.S COVID-19 vaccine or a placebo.

The CDR3: CASSLGRPSGRSYNEQFF. The CDR3 nucleotides are TGTGCCAGCAGCTTAGGTAGGCCTAGCGGGAGGTCCTACAATGAGCAGTTCTTC. The chain is built from TRBV11-2 and TRBJ2-1; 11 positions match TRBD2. The germline CDR1 and CDR2 sequences are SGHAT and FQNNGV. This CDR3 comprises 18 residues. V lost 1 base to trimming and J lost 1 base; unmatched junction nucleotides: 6.